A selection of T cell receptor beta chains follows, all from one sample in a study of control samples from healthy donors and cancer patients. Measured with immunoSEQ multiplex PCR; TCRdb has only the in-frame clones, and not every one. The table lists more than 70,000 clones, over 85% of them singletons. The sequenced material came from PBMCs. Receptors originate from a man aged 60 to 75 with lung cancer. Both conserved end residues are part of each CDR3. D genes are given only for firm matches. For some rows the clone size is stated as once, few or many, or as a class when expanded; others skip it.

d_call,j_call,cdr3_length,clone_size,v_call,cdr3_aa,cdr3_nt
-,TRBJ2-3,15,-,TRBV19,CASSIVAGLTDTQYF,TGTGCCAGTAGTATAGTTGCCGGTCTCACAGATACGCAGTATTTT
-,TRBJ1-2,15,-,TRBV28,CASSLSTGANYGYTF,TGTGCCAGCAGTTTAAGTACCGGGGCTAACTATGGCTACACCTTC
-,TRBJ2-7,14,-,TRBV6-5,CASRATGFSYEQYF,TGTGCCAGCAGAGCTACAGGGTTCTCCTACGAGCAGTACTTC
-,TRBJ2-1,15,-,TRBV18,CASSPPGSSYNEQFF,TGTGCCAGCTCACCACCAGGGAGCTCCTACAATGAGCAGTTCTTC
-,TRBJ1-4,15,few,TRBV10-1,CASSDSGALEEKLFF,TGCGCCAGCAGTGATTCGGGGGCTTTGGAAGAAAAACTGTTTTTT
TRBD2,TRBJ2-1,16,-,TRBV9,CASSVRLAGESNEQFF,TGTGCCAGCAGCGTTCGCCTAGCGGGGGAATCCAATGAGCAGTTCTTC
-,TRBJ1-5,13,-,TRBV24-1,CATSRDNNQPQHF,TGTGCCACCAGCCGGGACAATAATCAGCCCCAGCATTTT
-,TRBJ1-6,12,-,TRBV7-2,CASSLERSPLHF,TGTGCCAGCAGCTTAGAAAGGTCACCCCTCCACTTT
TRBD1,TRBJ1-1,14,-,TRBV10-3,CAISEYDRATEAFF,TGTGCCATCAGTGAGTATGACAGGGCCACTGAAGCTTTCTTT
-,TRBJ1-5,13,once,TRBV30,CAWSDRVNQPQHF,TGTGCCTGGAGTGACAGGGTAAACCAGCCCCAGCATTTT
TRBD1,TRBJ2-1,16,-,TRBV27,CASSSSRTQGDNEQFF,TGTGCCAGCAGTTCCTCCCGGACTCAGGGGGACAATGAGCAGTTCTTC
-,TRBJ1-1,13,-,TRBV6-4,CASKRTENTEAFF,TGTGCCAGCAAGAGGACAGAGAACACTGAAGCTTTCTTT
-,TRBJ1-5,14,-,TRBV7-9,CASSTGTLNQPQHF,TGTGCCAGCAGCACCGGGACCCTAAATCAGCCCCAGCATTTT
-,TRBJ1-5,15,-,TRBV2,CASSPGQTSNQPQHF,TGTGCCAGCAGCCCGGGACAAACTAGCAATCAGCCCCAGCATTTT
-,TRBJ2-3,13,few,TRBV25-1,CASGGGPTDTQYF,TGTGCCAGCGGGGGGGGCCCTACAGATACGCAGTATTTT
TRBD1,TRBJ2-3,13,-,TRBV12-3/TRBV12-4,CASRGTGRDTQYF,TGTGCCAGCAGGGGGACAGGGAGAGATACGCAGTATTTT
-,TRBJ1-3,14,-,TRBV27,CASRPRQSGNTIYF,TGTGCCAGCAGACCCAGACAGTCTGGAAACACCATATATTTT
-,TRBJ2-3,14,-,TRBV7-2,CASSLTASTDTQYF,TGTGCCAGCAGCCTGACAGCTAGCACAGATACGCAGTATTTT
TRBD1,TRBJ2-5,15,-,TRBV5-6,CASSSRDRLEETQYF,TGTGCCAGCAGCAGCCGGGACAGGCTAGAAGAGACCCAGTACTTC
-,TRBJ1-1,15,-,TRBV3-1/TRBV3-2,CASSQGANAHTEAFF,TGTGCCAGCAGCCAAGGGGCGAACGCCCACACTGAAGCTTTCTTT
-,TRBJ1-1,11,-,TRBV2,CASGIYTEAFF,TGTGCCAGCGGTATATACACTGAAGCTTTCTTT
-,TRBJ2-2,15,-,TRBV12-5,CASGPSRPNTGELFF,TGTGCTAGTGGCCCAAGTCGGCCGAACACCGGGGAGCTGTTTTTT